Following are 23 T cell receptor beta chains from one sample sequenced in a study of shared clonotypes between healthy human individuals. Naive CD8 isolation took CD45RO-negative cells positively selected for CCR7 and excluded terminally differentiated effector memory CD45RA+ cells. The repertoire was sequenced with immunoSEQ multiplex PCR; TCRdb's copy has only in-frame clones and lacks some. The sample comprises fewer than 1 million clones, around 96% of which are singletons, and around 0.21% rests with the top ten. Sequencing used naive CD8+ T cells sorted from blood. The receptors stem from a man aged 25-40 years in good health.

This rearrangement joins TRBV5-4 to TRBJ2-7; perhaps TRBD1 as D (6 bases). CDR1 and CDR2 (germline): SGHNT, YYREEE (reference sequence). The CDR3 totals 14 residues. The ends were cut back, 5 bases at V and 4 bases at J, with 16 bases in the middle. Here the CDR3 reads CASSSRTEHYEQYF. CDR3 bases: TGTGCCAGCAGTTCTCGGACAGAACATTACGAGCAGTACTTC.

On this clone: Other DNA sequences within the sample encode an identical CDR3. V usage is TRBV29-1 and J usage is TRBJ2-1, with TRBD2 identical over 10 bases. Germline V gene lookup returns CDR1 SQVTM and CDR2 ANQGSEA. The CDR3 extends over 15 amino acids. Trimming at V came to 5 bases and at J to 6 bases, leaving 10 bases not matched to a gene. As DNA, the CDR3 is TGCAGCGTTAGGGGACCCGGGACTAGCGTCAATGAGCAGTTCTTC. Protein sequence: CSVRGPGTSVNEQFF.

This clone was picked up a small number of times. The V gene is TRBV5-5, the J gene TRBJ1-1, with D possibly matching TRBD1 (5 bases). The V end was cut by 6 bases, the J end by 1 base, with 25 bases between. The germline CDR1 and CDR2 sequences are SGHKS and YYEKEE (reference sequence). This CDR3 is built from 18 residues. The CDR3 nucleotides read TGTGCCAGCACCATGGGGCCAGGAGAGGTGAGTGAGAACACTGAAGCTTTCTTT. The encoded protein is CASTMGPGEVSENTEAFF.

The chain uses TRBV15 and TRBJ2-6, with D hard to call. The germline V and J ends were trimmed by 8 bases and 0 bases, with 14 bases remaining between them. CDR3 size: 16 residues. Germline V gene data show CDR1 as LNHNV and CDR2 as YYDKDF (reference sequence). DNA of the CDR3: TGTGCCACCCCACTGGACGAAAGCTCTGGGGCCAACGTCCTGACTTTC. Protein sequence: CATPLDESSGANVLTF.

This chain connects TRBV27 to TRBJ2-5, with no clear D. The CDR3 runs to 14 residues. The V gene's germline CDR1 is MNHEY and CDR2 SMNVEV (reference sequence). V was shortened by 3 bases and J by 5 bases, with 13 bases between the two germline ends. The DNA for the CDR3 is TGTGCCAGCAGTTTGAGCCAGCCATGGGAGACCCAGTACTTC. This codes for CASSLSQPWETQYF.

V is TRBV28 and J is TRBJ2-4; possible D gene TRBD1, 6 bases. This CDR3 comprises 16 residues. CDR1 is MDHEN and CDR2 is SYDVKM in the germline V gene. V lost 1 base and J 4 bases, leaving 14 bases between the germline ends. The DNA for the CDR3 is TGTGCCAGCAGTTTATCACAGGGCGCAATAAAAAACATTCAGTACTTC. This sequence encodes CASSLSQGAIKNIQYF.

The rearrangement links TRBV7-3 to TRBJ2-2, with D maybe TRBD2 (6 bases). The CDR3 is 18 residues long. Germline-derived CDR1 and CDR2 are SGHTA and FQGTGA. Trimming stripped 2 bases from V and 2 bases from J, with 18 bases between. CDR3 DNA: TGTGCCAGCAGCTTATACCCTACTAGCAGCCGAAACACCGGGGAGCTGTTTTTT. It codes for CASSLYPTSSRNTGELFF.

This clone was observed a single time. The chain joins TRBV13 to TRBJ2-7; 8 bases fit TRBD2. CDR3 length: 15 residues. Germline V CDR1 and CDR2: PRHDT, FYEKMQ (reference sequence). J gave up 1 base and V 4 bases, and 6 bases lay outside the gene matches. This CDR3 is CASSSAGVLSYEQYF. CDR3 sequence (DNA): TGTGCCAGCAGCTCAGCGGGGGTTTTATCCTACGAGCAGTACTTC. The entire variable domain, with the rest obtained from reference TRBV13 and TRBJ2-7, is as follows: AAGVIQSPRHLIKEKRETATLKCYPIPRHDTVYWYQQGPGQDPQFLISFYEKMQSDKGSIPDRFSAQQFSDYHSELNMSSLELGDSALYFCASSSAGVLSYEQYFGPGTRLTVT.

A word on this clone: This same CDR3 is encoded by further DNA sequences in the sample. V gene TRBV7-9 combines with J gene TRBJ2-7; 10 bases are shared with TRBD2. This CDR3 spans 15 amino acids. V gave up 4 bases and J gave up 2 bases; unmatched junction bases: 5. Per germline, CDR1 SEHNR and CDR2 FQNEAQ (reference sequence). Here the CDR3 reads CASSSPSGRAYEQYF. In DNA, the CDR3 is TGTGCCAGCAGCTCCCCGAGCGGGAGGGCCTACGAGCAGTACTTC.

V gene TRBV11-2 combines with J gene TRBJ2-7; 7 bases agree with TRBD2. CDR3 length: 15 residues. With V trimmed by 5 bases and J by 4 bases, 11 bases remained unmatched. The germline V gene has CDR1 SGHAT and CDR2 FQNNGV. As DNA, the CDR3 is TGTGCCAGCAGCCGTAAGGAGGGAGGGAGATACGAGCAGTACTTC. Translating gives CASSRKEGGRYEQYF.

This chain joins TRBV6-4 and TRBJ2-1; perhaps TRBD1 as D (6 bases). The CDR3 extends over 14 amino acids. The germline V and J ends were trimmed by 1 base and 6 bases, with 10 bases remaining between them. CDR1 and CDR2 from the germline V gene are MRHNA and SNTAGT. The CDR3 DNA reads TGTGCCAGCAGTGACTTTGGGGGCCGCAATGAGCAGTTCTTC. Translation: CASSDFGGRNEQFF.

This sequence joins TRBV27 and TRBJ1-5; D is undetermined. V gave up 6 bases and J gave up 0 bases, with 9 bases separating them. CDR1 is MNHEY, CDR2 SMNVEV, per germline (reference sequence). The CDR3 runs 14 residues. The CDR3 DNA reads as TGTGCCAGCAGACCAAGTTCTAGCAATCAGCCCCAGCATTTT. Protein product: CASRPSSSNQPQHF.

The CDR3, as DNA: TGTGCCAGCAGCTTCTACAGGGGGCCCTACGAGCAGTACTTC. Its translation: CASSFYRGPYEQYF. The chain carries TRBV5-4 and TRBJ2-7; the match to TRBD1 covers 9 bases. The V and J ends lost 2 bases and 2 bases, in that order; junction bases with no gene match: 2. This CDR3 contains 14 residues. Per the germline V gene, CDR1 is SGHNT and CDR2 is YYREEE (reference sequence).

For the CDR3, the DNA is TGTGCCAGCAGCTTCGAGGGTGAGCAGTACTTC. Translation gives CASSFEGEQYF. The V and J genes are TRBV7-9 and TRBJ2-7; perhaps TRBD2 as D (5 bases). Trimming removed 3 bases from V and 7 bases from J, with 7 bases in between. Germline V gene sequence: CDR1 SEHNR, CDR2 FQNEAQ (reference sequence). There are 11 residues in the CDR3.

The chain joins TRBV13 to TRBJ1-5; D is perhaps TRBD1 (6 bases). Germline CDR1 is PRHDT and CDR2 is FYEKMQ (reference sequence). Trimming shortened V by 5 bases and J by 9 bases, and 20 bases separated the two germline ends. The CDR3 consists of 15 residues. CDR3 region: CASSPYFRGIVPQHF. CDR3 DNA: TGTGCCAGCAGCCCGTATTTCAGGGGTATTGTGCCCCAGCATTTT.

The rearrangement joins TRBV27 to TRBJ1-2; D is possibly TRBD1 (6 bases). The ends were cut back, 5 bases at V and 9 bases at J, with 22 bases in the middle. The CDR3 has 15 amino acids. CDR1 and CDR2 from the germline V gene are MNHEY and SMNVEV (reference sequence). CDR3 nucleotide sequence: TGTGCCAGCAGTCCCCTGGGATCAGGGGACAAAAGCTACACCTTC. It encodes CASSPLGSGDKSYTF.

The chain has TRBV15 and TRBJ1-5; 7 bases are a match to TRBD1. This CDR3 has 18 residues. V trimming: 0 bases; J trimming: 0 bases; junction bases outside the gene matches: 8. Germline lookup yields CDR1 LNHNV and CDR2 YYDKDF (reference sequence). The CDR3 loop reads CATSRDRPTGYSNQPQHF. CDR3 nucleotides: TGTGCCACCAGCAGAGATCGGCCGACAGGGTATAGCAATCAGCCCCAGCATTTT.

The chain combines TRBV4-1 with TRBJ1-5, with 9 bases matching TRBD1. With V trimmed by 1 base and J by 5 bases, 0 bases remained unmatched. The germline gives CDR1 MGHRA, CDR2 YSYEKL. The CDR3 has 14 amino acids. This CDR3 is CASSQGQGDQPQHF. CDR3 sequence (DNA): TGCGCCAGCAGCCAAGGACAGGGGGATCAGCCCCAGCATTTT.

The count of this clone is one. The rearrangement joins TRBV7-2 to TRBJ2-3; TRBD2 agrees at 8 bases. This CDR3 spans 15 amino acids. V was pared by 3 bases and J by 5 bases, with 7 bases of the junction left unmatched. Germline CDR1 and CDR2: SGHTA and FQGNSA. The CDR3, as DNA: TGTGCCAGCAGCTTGGGAACTAGCGGCGTAGATACGCAGTATTTT. Its protein is CASSLGTSGVDTQYF.

The gene calls are TRBV28 and TRBJ2-7; D not certain. Trimming removed 5 bases from V and 2 bases from J, with 10 bases in between. The V gene's germline CDR1 is MDHEN and CDR2 SYDVKM. CDR3 size: 13 residues. The CDR3 sequence is CASSLFPAYEQYF. The CDR3, as DNA: TGTGCCAGCAGTCTGTTTCCCGCCTACGAGCAGTACTTC.

In its sample, this clone was seen once. This chain links TRBV5-1 with TRBJ2-7, with D possibly called TRBD1 or TRBD2 (6 bases each). Germline V gene lookup returns CDR1 SGHRS and CDR2 YFSETQ. This CDR3 spans 15 amino acids. V lost 0 bases and J lost 7, with 17 bases in between. This CDR3 is CASSLAPGGGQEQYF. The CDR3 DNA is TGCGCCAGCAGCTTGGCCCCGGGTGGGGGGCAGGAGCAGTACTTC.

The V gene is TRBV27, the J gene TRBJ2-1; 13 bases are shared with TRBD2. Germline CDR1 reads MNHEY; CDR2 reads SMNVEV (reference sequence). The CDR3 extends over 19 amino acids. Trimming removed 5 bases from V and 8 bases from J; junction bases left unmatched: 18. The CDR3 sequence is CASSPRGLAGVGYGHEQFF. CDR3 DNA: TGTGCCAGCAGTCCAAGAGGACTAGCGGGAGTAGGTTACGGGCATGAGCAGTTCTTC.

In this sample, this clone turned up once. The chain joins TRBV2 to TRBJ1-2, with D unresolved. Trimming pared 0 bases from V and 5 bases from J, leaving 7 bases between. Germline V gives CDR1 SNHLY, CDR2 FYNNEI. This CDR3 contains 13 residues. The CDR3 region is CASSEAAEYGYTF. CDR3 in DNA: TGTGCCAGCAGTGAAGCGGCAGAGTATGGCTACACCTTC.